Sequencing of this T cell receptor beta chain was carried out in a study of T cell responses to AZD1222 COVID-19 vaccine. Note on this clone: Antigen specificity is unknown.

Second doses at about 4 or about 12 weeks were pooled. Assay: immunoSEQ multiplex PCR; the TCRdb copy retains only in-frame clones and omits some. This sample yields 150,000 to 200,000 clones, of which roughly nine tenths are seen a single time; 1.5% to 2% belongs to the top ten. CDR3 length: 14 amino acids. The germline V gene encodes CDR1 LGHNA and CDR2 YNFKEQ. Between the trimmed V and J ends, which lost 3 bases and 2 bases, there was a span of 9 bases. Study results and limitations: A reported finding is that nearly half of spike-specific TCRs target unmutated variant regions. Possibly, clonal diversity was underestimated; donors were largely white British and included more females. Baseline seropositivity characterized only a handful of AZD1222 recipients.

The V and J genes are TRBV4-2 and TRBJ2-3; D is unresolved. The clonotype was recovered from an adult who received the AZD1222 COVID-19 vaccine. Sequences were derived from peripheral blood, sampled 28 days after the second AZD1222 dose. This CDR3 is CASSHPRVTDTQYF. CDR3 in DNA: TGTGCCAGCAGCCACCCACGGGTCACAGATACGCAGTATTTT.